These 15 T cell receptor beta chains were sequenced from one sample in a study (dated by TCRdb to between 2014 and 2017). Preparation of the library involved 5' RACE. Sequencing relied on an Illumina MiSeq. The public reads were run again by TCRdb, first through fastp at Q25 and then through MiXCR, and only productive beta chains were kept. Each CDR3 protein gets just one entry, which takes the most common genes and DNA from the rows behind it. In this sample the table shows 20,000 to 25,000 distinct CDR3 sequences, under 40% of which occur a single time. Of the sample, less than 2.5% is held by the ten largest clones. Sequencing used tumor-infiltrating naive CD4+ T cells sorted from the breast tumor. The sample's cell subset or site, from its label and the paper: naive CD4+ T cells, CD4+CD45RA+CD25-. The receptors shown here come from a female donor with breast cancer.

This clonotype came up a few times. The chain has TRBV6-6 and TRBJ1-2, with a tentative D call TRBD1 (5 bases). V lost 4 bases to trimming and J lost 0 bases, with 9 bases between them. CDR3 size: 14 residues. CDR1 is MNHNY and CDR2 is SVGAGI in the germline V gene (reference sequence). CDR3 in DNA: TGTGCCAGCAGTTTAGGAGGGGCTAACTATGGCTACACCTTC. Residues: CASSLGGANYGYTF.

With respect to this clonotype: It may be a read error: a sequence one base away is much more abundant. The chain uses TRBV6-2 or TRBV6-3 and TRBJ2-7; D gene uncertain. The germline V gene encodes CDR1 MNHEY and CDR2 SVGEGT. The CDR3 sequence is 12 residues long. The ends were cut back, 4 bases at V and 6 bases at J, with 10 bases in the middle. The CDR3 DNA is TGTGCCAGCAGTTGCGATGTGGGCGAGCAGTACTTC. The encoded protein is CASSCDVGEQYF.

On this clonotype: A much more abundant neighbour one base away suggests this may be a read error. Here the CDR3 omits its conserved ending phenylalanine or tryptophan, so a read error is the likely source. This chain uses TRBV9 with TRBJ2-1; D is uncertain. The germline V and J ends were trimmed by 4 bases and 0 bases, with 11 bases remaining between them. The CDR3 is 15 residues long. Germline values: CDR1 SGDLS, CDR2 YYNGEE. For the CDR3, the DNA is TGTGCCAGCAGCCCTCGGGCTAGCTCCTACAATGAGCAGTTCTCC. It encodes CASSPRASSYNEQFS.

The table lists this clonotype with a few counts. This chain connects TRBV3-1 to TRBJ2-1; a weak D match, TRBD1 (5 bases). The V gene's germline CDR1 is LGHDT and CDR2 YNNKEL (reference sequence). This CDR3 has 14 amino acids. V was pared by 4 bases and J by 9 bases, with 16 bases between. CDR3 sequence: CASSLALGRGEQFF. The CDR3 region has the DNA TGTGCCAGCAGCCTAGCCCTCGGTAGGGGTGAGCAGTTCTTC.

Only one count was recorded for this clonotype. V is TRBV6-1 and J is TRBJ1-6, with 8 bases fitting TRBD1. The V gene's germline CDR1 is MNHNS and CDR2 SASEGT. The ends lost 7 bases at V and 6 bases at J; junction bases unmatched: 11. The CDR3 length is 16 residues. CDR3 residues: CASTMSGGGINSPLHF. The CDR3 DNA sequence: TGTGCCAGCACCATGTCAGGGGGCGGCATTAATTCACCCCTCCACTTT.

The chain joins TRBV12-3 or TRBV12-4 to TRBJ1-1; no clear D gene. The CDR3 has 13 amino acids. V lost 3 bases, J lost 4 bases, and 9 bases lay in between. The CDR3 region is CASSFQLSTEAFF. DNA for the CDR3: TGTGCCAGCAGTTTTCAGCTGAGCACTGAAGCTTTCTTT.

Concerning this clonotype: A read error may explain this, as a much larger clone is one base away. The chain has TRBV13 and TRBJ1-1; D call uncertain. The CDR3 loop spans 12 amino acids. V lost 4 bases and J lost 7, with 10 bases in between. Per germline, CDR1 PRHDT and CDR2 FYEKMQ (reference sequence). The CDR3: CASSSEKLEAFF. The CDR3, as DNA: TGTGCCAGCAGCTCGGAGAAACTTGAAGCTTTCTTT. Full variable domain (outside the CDR3, taken from reference TRBV13 and TRBJ1-1): AAGVIQSPRHLIKEKRETATLKCYPIPRHDTVYWYQQGPGQDPQFLISFYEKMQSDKGSIPDRFSAQQFSDYHSELNMSSLELGDSALYFCASSSEKLEAFFGQGTRLTVV.

This clonotype is labeled as medium-sized. V is TRBV24-1 and J is TRBJ2-2; D is perhaps TRBD2 (6 bases). Trimming shortened V by 2 bases and J by 4 bases, and 13 bases separated the two germline ends. Germline V gene sequence: CDR1 KGHDR, CDR2 SFDVKD. CDR3 size: 16 residues. The CDR3 DNA is TGTGCCACCAGTGATTCGCAGAGGCGGGGCACCGGGGAGCTGTTTTTT. It specifies CATSDSQRRGTGELFF.

Remarks on this clonotype: A much more abundant neighbour one base away suggests this may be a read error. J is TRBJ1-1 and V is TRBV9; no clear D gene. Germline assignment: CDR1 SGDLS and CDR2 YYNGEE. V lost 2 bases and J 1 base, leaving 3 bases between the germline ends. This CDR3 contains 12 residues. Here the CDR3 reads CASSVRNTEAFF. In DNA form, the CDR3 reads TGTGCCAGCAGCGTGCGGAACACTGAAGCTTTCTTT.

V is TRBV7-9 and J is TRBJ2-3; 9 bases match TRBD2. The CDR3 runs to 16 residues. Germline trimming cut 8 bases from V and 0 bases from J; bases unmatched to any gene: 9. Germline V lookup: CDR1 SEHNR, CDR2 FQNEAQ (reference sequence). CDR3 DNA: TGTGCCAGCGATGCTAAAGCGGGAGGAAGCACAGATACGCAGTATTTT. As protein: CASDAKAGGSTDTQYF.

This chain uses TRBV7-9 with TRBJ1-1; 7 bases match TRBD1. Germline CDR1 reads SEHNR; CDR2 reads FQNEAQ (reference sequence). The CDR3 totals 15 residues. Germline trimming cut 5 bases from V and 0 bases from J; bases unmatched to any gene: 6. The CDR3 nucleotides read TGTGCCAGCAGCCCTTTGACAGGGATGAACACTGAAGCTTTCTTT. Protein product: CASSPLTGMNTEAFF.

V and J are TRBV4-1 and TRBJ1-1; D is undetermined. V was pared by 3 bases and J by 1 base, with 12 bases between. The germline V gene has CDR1 MGHRA and CDR2 YSYEKL. The CDR3 spans 15 residues. In nucleotides, the CDR3 is TGCGCCAGCAGCCAGGGCCCCCCTGCGAACACTGAAGCTTTCTTT. Amino acids: CASSQGPPANTEAFF.

About this clonotype itself: This may arise from a read error, as a much more abundant clone is one base away. The chain links TRBV3-1 to TRBJ2-7, with D tentatively TRBD1 or TRBD2 (5 bases each). The V gene's germline CDR1 is LGHDT and CDR2 YNNKEL (reference sequence). This CDR3 spans 14 amino acids. CDR3 amino acids: CASSQVGDPGEQHF. The CDR3 nucleotides are TGTGCCAGCAGCCAAGTTGGGGACCCCGGCGAGCAGCACTTC.

By share, this clonotype counts as medium-sized (0.01 to 0.1%). The chain couples TRBV7-9 to TRBJ2-7; no reliable D call. With 0 bases removed from V and 6 bases from J, the gap between germline ends came to 3 bases. Germline lookup yields CDR1 SEHNR and CDR2 FQNEAQ (reference sequence). The CDR3 runs to 11 residues. CDR3 amino acids: CASSLAREQYF. Written as DNA, the CDR3 is TGTGCCAGCAGCTTAGCGCGCGAGCAGTACTTC.

Details on this clonotype: Sequence at one end of the junction differs from germline and may be a read error. The chain couples TRBV7-9 to TRBJ1-1; unclear D gene. There are 12 residues in the CDR3. Germline V gene sequence: CDR1 SEHNR, CDR2 FQNEAQ (reference sequence). CDR3 region: CASGLADTEAFF. The CDR3 nucleotides are TGTGCCAGCGGCTTAGCAGACACTGAAGCTTTCTTT.